The sequence of this TCR beta chain was determined in a study of T cells in Graves' hyperthyroidism and ophthalmopathy. Study-level results: Median prediction lead before ophthalmopathy onset was around 6.9 months with the model. Most thyroid clonotypes with frequency above 0.001 were detected in blood. A model using 13 V-J features told ophthalmopathy apart from stable hyperthyroidism.

RNA transcripts provided the source from which TCR beta CDR3 regions were amplified. A set of HTBI primers served as the primers for a first-round RT-PCR of the TCR CDR3. TCRdb independently ran MiXCR on the multiplex PCR reads; one entry per CDR3 protein. The sample holds hundreds of thousands of distinct CDR3 sequences; about a sixth are singletons and the top ten take roughly 8%. This clonotype appeared many times. The antigen is unknown. Clinical symptoms, serum thyroxine, TRAb, thyroid ultrasound and orbital computed tomography informed diagnoses. Looked up from germline, CDR1 is LGHDT and CDR2 is YNNKEL (reference sequence). Trimming took 8 bases from V and 4 from J; bases not matched to a gene: 14. The CDR3 contains 18 residues.

The V and J genes are TRBV3-1 and TRBJ2-5; TRBD2 matches at 15 bases. Input material: blood. This sequence was found in a young woman with Graves' hyperthyroidism. CDR3 sequence reads: CASVQVGLAGGGPETQYF. The CDR3 region has the DNA TGTGCCAGCGTGCAAGTGGGACTAGCGGGAGGAGGTCCAGAGACCCAGTACTTC.